In its sample, the clone carrying this T cell receptor beta chain was seen many times. The CDR3 covers 12 residues. V shed 6 bases and J 5 bases; nucleotides not matched to a gene: 5. In germline, CDR1 is DFQATT, CDR2 SNEGSKA (reference sequence). TCRdb itself ran the RT-PCR reads through MiXCR, one entry per CDR3 protein. In the table there are about 680,000 distinct CDR3 sequences, around 14% of which are singletons. The TCR was taken from a female donor in good health, serving as a healthy control. The source material was memory CD4+ T cells from blood. The chain has TRBV20-1 and TRBJ1-1, with 8 bases fitting TRBD1. For the CDR3, the DNA is TGCAGTGCCTCCGACAGGGGAACTGAAGCTTTCTTT. Translated, it gives CSASDRGTEAFF.